Listed below are T cell receptor beta chains from one sample, sequenced in a study of CD8 T cells in Susac syndrome. TCRdb reprocessed the immunoSEQ multiplex PCR reads with MiXCR, giving one entry per CDR3 protein. The data hold 150,000 or so distinct CDR3 sequences, with about 95% observed a single time. The sequenced sample consisted of CD8+ T cells from PBMCs. Every receptor here comes from a human donor with multiple sclerosis. CDR3s include the opening cysteine and the closing phenylalanine or tryptophan. Fields, in order: CDR3 DNA, CDR3 protein, V gene, D gene, J gene, clone size. D genes are given only for firm matches. A row's size may be missing; if present it is once, few, many or a size class.

TGTGCCAGCAGCGTATTTGTGCGGGGGGCCCACACCGGGGAGCTGTTTTTT	CASSVFVRGAHTGELFF	TRBV9	TRBD2	TRBJ2-2	once
TGTGCCAGCAGCCTACCCGGTCTCGTCACTGAAGCTTTCTTT	CASSLPGLVTEAFF	TRBV13	.	TRBJ1-1	.
TGTGCCAGCAGCCCAACTGGGGGGGGCGTATACACCTTC	CASSPTGGGVYTF	TRBV25-1	.	TRBJ1-2	.
TGTGCCAGCAGCCCGACTAGCGGGGGGGCCTGGGAGACCCAGTACTTC	CASSPTSGGAWETQYF	TRBV11-2	TRBD2	TRBJ2-5	.
TGTGCCAGCAGGGGACAGAAAGAGACCCAGTACTTC	CASRGQKETQYF	TRBV3-1	TRBD1	TRBJ2-5	.
TGTGCCAGCAGCGAGGGGCACCGGGCATCCAACATTCAGTACTTC	CASSEGHRASNIQYF	TRBV9	.	TRBJ2-4	.
TGCAGTGCTAGAGATGAAGGAATCGAGCTGTTTTTT	CSARDEGIELFF	TRBV20-1	.	TRBJ2-2	.
TGTGCCTGGAGTGTAGGGGCAGGGGCAGATACGCAGTATTTT	CAWSVGAGADTQYF	TRBV30	.	TRBJ2-3	once
TGCAGTGCTAGTCCAGAAAGCACAAACACTGAAGCTTTCTTT	CSASPESTNTEAFF	TRBV20-1	.	TRBJ1-1	.
TGTGCCACCAGCCCCTCCCGGACAGAGGAGTGGAACACCGGGGAGCTGTTTTTT	CATSPSRTEEWNTGELFF	TRBV15	.	TRBJ2-2	.
TGCAGTGCTAGATCCGGGGATGTCCAAGAGACCCAGTACTTC	CSARSGDVQETQYF	TRBV20-1	.	TRBJ2-5	once
TGCAGTGTGGCGGACAGGGGAAACACCATATATTTT	CSVADRGNTIYF	TRBV20-1	TRBD1	TRBJ1-3	.
TGTGCCAGCAGCCCAGAGGGGTTCGAGACCCAGTACTTC	CASSPEGFETQYF	TRBV12-3/TRBV12-4	.	TRBJ2-5	.
TGTGCCTGGAGTGGGGGGGTCGGCTATGGCTACACCTTC	CAWSGGVGYGYTF	TRBV30	.	TRBJ1-2	.
TGCAGTGCTAGAGGCGGGACAGATACGCAGTATTTT	CSARGGTDTQYF	TRBV20-1	.	TRBJ2-3	.
TGCAGCGTTTTGACGGGGGCTCGGTCATTAGATACGCAGTATTTT	CSVLTGARSLDTQYF	TRBV29-1	.	TRBJ2-3	.
TGTGCCAGCAGTTCTGGGAGATACAATGAGCAGTTCTTC	CASSSGRYNEQFF	TRBV12-3/TRBV12-4	.	TRBJ2-1	.
TGTGCCAGCAGCGATAGCGGGGGGTTCACCGGGGAGCTGTTTTTT	CASSDSGGFTGELFF	TRBV6-5	TRBD2	TRBJ2-2	.
TGCGCCAGCAGCCAAAGCTACGGGAGGGCGGGCAATCAGCCCCAGCATTTT	CASSQSYGRAGNQPQHF	TRBV4-1	.	TRBJ1-5	.
TGTGCCAGTAACTTAGGGCCAGCCGATGAGCAGTTCTTC	CASNLGPADEQFF	TRBV19	.	TRBJ2-1	once
TGTGCCAGCAGCCAAGACGTCGCGGACGATACGCAGTATTTT	CASSQDVADDTQYF	TRBV14	.	TRBJ2-3	.
TGTGCCTGGAGTGAACAGTCGAACAATCAGCCCCAGCATTTT	CAWSEQSNNQPQHF	TRBV30	.	TRBJ1-5	.
TGTGCCAGCAGCCCGGGGGACTTGGGGTATGGCTACACCTTC	CASSPGDLGYGYTF	TRBV2	.	TRBJ1-2	.
TGTGCCTCAACCCGGGGCGCGGGATACAATGAGCAGTTCTTC	CASTRGAGYNEQFF	TRBV2	.	TRBJ2-1	.
TGTGCCACCAGTTTTGGTGGAGCAACTAATGAAAAACTGTTTTTT	CATSFGGATNEKLFF	TRBV15	.	TRBJ1-4	.
TGTGCCAGCTCACCCAACCTTAGAGGTGAAGCTTTCTTT	CASSPNLRGEAFF	TRBV18	.	TRBJ1-1	.
TGTGCCAGCAGGGGGGACGCTGAAGCTTTCTTT	CASRGDAEAFF	TRBV6-1	.	TRBJ1-1	.
TGCAGCGTTGGCGGGGGGCCCTCTCAAGAGACCCAGTACTTC	CSVGGGPSQETQYF	TRBV29-1	TRBD2	TRBJ2-5	.
TGCAGTGCTAGAGACCCTAACAGGGAATCTAACTATTTAGGCTACACCTTC	CSARDPNRESNYLGYTF	TRBV20-1	.	TRBJ1-2	.
TGTGCCAGCATCCCCTCCGGGACAGGGAACATTCAGTACTTC	CASIPSGTGNIQYF	TRBV12-3/TRBV12-4	TRBD1	TRBJ2-4	.
TGTGCCAGCAGCTTAGCTTCGGGGGCTAGCACAGATACGCAGTATTTT	CASSLASGASTDTQYF	TRBV7-9	.	TRBJ2-3	.
TGCGCCAGCAGCCAAGCCCTTAGGGATGAGCAGTTCTTC	CASSQALRDEQFF	TRBV4-1	.	TRBJ2-1	.
TGTGCCAGCAGACTAGCGGGGCTTAGCACAGATACGCAGTATTTT	CASRLAGLSTDTQYF	TRBV12-3/TRBV12-4	TRBD2	TRBJ2-3	.
TGTGCCAGCAGCTTACAGGACAGGTTCTATGGCTACACCTTC	CASSLQDRFYGYTF	TRBV7-9	TRBD1	TRBJ1-2	once
TGTGCCAGCAGCTTGGGCCCCGGGAACAATCAGCCCCAGCATTTT	CASSLGPGNNQPQHF	TRBV5-6	.	TRBJ1-5	.
TGCAGTGCTGGGGGGGCTAACTATGGCTACACCTTC	CSAGGANYGYTF	TRBV20-1	.	TRBJ1-2	.
TGCAGTGCTAGAGATGATGACAGGGCGATATCCCATTCACCCCTCCACTTT	CSARDDDRAISHSPLHF	TRBV20-1	TRBD1	TRBJ1-6	.
TGTGCCAGCAGCCCCGAAGGATCGGGGTTGGAGACCCAGTACTTC	CASSPEGSGLETQYF	TRBV3-1	.	TRBJ2-5	.
TGCGCCAGCAGCTGGAGTGACCCCGATACGCAGTATTTT	CASSWSDPDTQYF	TRBV5-1	.	TRBJ2-3	.
TGTGCCAGCAGCCAGGCCGGGACAGGGAACCAAGAGACCCAGTACTTC	CASSQAGTGNQETQYF	TRBV3-1	TRBD1	TRBJ2-5	.
TGTGCCAGCAGCGTAGCGGGTTGGGCAGGCTACACCTTC	CASSVAGWAGYTF	TRBV9	.	TRBJ1-2	.
TGTGCCAGCAGCCAAGGGGGGTTTAACTATGGCTACACCTTC	CASSQGGFNYGYTF	TRBV14	.	TRBJ1-2	.
TGCAGCGTTACTACAGGGAGCTCCTACAATGAGCAGTTCTTC	CSVTTGSSYNEQFF	TRBV29-1	.	TRBJ2-1	.
TGTGCCAGTAGTATACCCCCAGATACGCAGTATTTT	CASSIPPDTQYF	TRBV19	.	TRBJ2-3	.
TGCAGTGCTAGAGATTACATTAGGGGCGGCACTGAAGCTTTCTTT	CSARDYIRGGTEAFF	TRBV20-1	.	TRBJ1-1	.
TGTGCCACCAGTGATTTCTTTACTCCAGGGGGATCCACCGGGGAGCTGTTTTTT	CATSDFFTPGGSTGELFF	TRBV24-1	TRBD1	TRBJ2-2	.
TGTGCCAGCAGTCTAAGGTTCGGGTCGTGGGGCTACACCTTC	CASSLRFGSWGYTF	TRBV27	.	TRBJ1-2	.
TGTGCCTCAGGGGACAGCCTCACAGATACGCAGTATTTT	CASGDSLTDTQYF	TRBV24-1	TRBD1	TRBJ2-3	.
TGCAGTGCCAGAAACCCCCGACAGTACCACAATGAGCAGTTCTTC	CSARNPRQYHNEQFF	TRBV20-1	.	TRBJ2-1	.
TGCAGTGCACCCGGGACAGGTGATAATCAGCCCCAGCATTTT	CSAPGTGDNQPQHF	TRBV20-1	TRBD1	TRBJ1-5	.
TGTGCCTCCCTGTGGGGGTCTGGCTACACCTTC	CASLWGSGYTF	TRBV7-9	.	TRBJ1-2	.
TGTGCCAGCAGGGACGCCCTCTGGGGACACTCCTACAATGAGCAGTTCTTC	CASRDALWGHSYNEQFF	TRBV6-1	.	TRBJ2-1	.